A single sample gave rise to the 17 T cell receptor beta chains below, sequenced in a study of regulatory T cells in long-lasting Graves disease. Assembly of TCR beta libraries relied on iRepertoire HTBI primers together with Arm-PCR of CDR3 regions. Using its own MiXCR run on the multiplex PCR reads, TCRdb lists one record per CDR3 protein. The sample includes roughly 430,000 distinct CDR3 sequences, roughly 23% seen only once; the top ten take 13% to 15%. Time point specified: persistent/refractory GD, antithyroid drugs over 5 years with positive TRAb. The TCR library was prepared using RNA isolated from PBMCs. Sequencing was performed on peripheral blood mononuclear cells (PBMCs), taken when the disease was refractory, from a patient treated with antithyroid drugs. These TCRs come from a female donor with Graves disease.

This clonotype was detected only a few times. The V call is TRBV6-5, the J call TRBJ2-2, with 8 bases aligning to TRBD1. The CDR3 sequence is 19 residues long. Germline values: CDR1 MNHEY, CDR2 SVGAGI. After removal of 2 bases from V and 1 base from J, the junction contained 12 bases not matched to a gene. The CDR3 loop is CASSYRDSGTGVNTGELFF. Here the CDR3 DNA reads TGTGCCAGCAGTTACCGCGATTCCGGGACAGGAGTGAACACCGGGGAGCTGTTTTTT.

This clonotype was seen at least ten times. The rearrangement joins TRBV12-3 or TRBV12-4 to TRBJ1-1; D is perhaps TRBD1 (5 bases). The V and J ends lost 5 bases and 3 bases respectively, with 13 bases between them. The length of the CDR3 is 14 residues. The CDR3 region is CASSALSGDTEAFF. CDR3 nucleotides: TGTGCCAGCAGTGCCCTGTCGGGGGACACTGAAGCTTTCTTT.

This clonotype was recorded at least ten times. The V gene is TRBV6-2 or TRBV6-3, the J gene TRBJ2-5; 7 bases align to TRBD2. V shed 8 bases, J shed 1 base, and the junction held 10 bases outside the gene matches. The CDR3 runs 15 residues. Germline V gene data show CDR1 as MNHEY and CDR2 as SVGEGT. The CDR3, as DNA: TGTGCCAGCGCATCGGGGGGAGACCCCCAAGAGACCCAGTACTTC. This encodes CASASGGDPQETQYF.

The CDR3 is CSARDRQLPGYGYTF. DNA for the CDR3: TGCAGTGCTAGAGATCGCCAGCTCCCCGGGTATGGCTACACCTTC. The rearrangement uses TRBV20-1 and TRBJ1-2; no clear D gene. CDR3 size: 15 residues. V dropped 0 bases and J dropped 5 bases, with 16 bases sitting between them. CDR1 DFQATT and CDR2 SNEGSKA come from the germline V gene (reference sequence).

The chain is built from TRBV5-4 and TRBJ1-1, with D possibly TRBD1 on 5 matching bases. Germline CDR1 and CDR2: SGHNT and YYREEE (reference sequence). The germline V and J ends were trimmed by 0 bases and 1 base, with 10 bases remaining between them. This CDR3 is 15 amino acids long. The CDR3 nucleotides are TGTGCCAGCAGCTTGGCCCAGGGAGGGAACACTGAAGCTTTCTTT. Its protein product is CASSLAQGGNTEAFF.

With respect to this clonotype: Just one base apart from a much larger clone, this may be a read error. This chain links TRBV15 with TRBJ1-1; no clear D. The length of the CDR3 is 13 residues. Germline CDR1 reads LNHNV; CDR2 reads YYDKDF (reference sequence). The CDR3 protein is CATGEGMNTGAFF. CDR3 nucleotide sequence: TGTGCCACCGGCGAGGGTATGAACACTGGAGCTTTCTTT.

At least ten counts were recorded for this clonotype. The rearrangement uses TRBV10-3 and TRBJ2-7; D perhaps matches TRBD1 (5 bases). V was cut by 10 bases and J by 6 bases, with 19 bases left in between. There are 13 residues in the CDR3. Germline V gives CDR1 ENHRY, CDR2 SYGVKD. The CDR3 is CATVGRVQGEQYF. CDR3 bases: TGTGCCACGGTGGGGCGAGTTCAGGGCGAGCAGTACTTC.

This clonotype has just a few counts. This rearrangement joins TRBV12-3 or TRBV12-4 to TRBJ1-6; 7 bases map to TRBD1. Unmatched junction bases numbered 9, after V lost 5 bases and J lost 8 bases. The CDR3 is made up of 15 amino acids. CDR3 in DNA: TGTGCCAGCAGTCCCTTGACAGGGTTTGATTCACCCCTCCACTTT. It is translated as CASSPLTGFDSPLHF.

The sample holds many counts of this clonotype. This chain links TRBV5-1 with TRBJ2-7; D not certain. Germline V gives CDR1 SGHRS, CDR2 YFSETQ. The CDR3 runs to 12 residues. V lost 1 base to trimming and J lost 5 bases, with 7 bases between them. CDR3 region: CASSLTVDEQYF. The CDR3 nucleotides read TGCGCCAGCAGCTTGACGGTCGACGAGCAGTACTTC.

This clonotype was seen at least ten times. The chain uses TRBV27 and TRBJ2-6; either TRBD1 or TRBD2 may supply D (5 bases each). The CDR3 runs to 14 residues. V lost 6 bases and J 2 bases, leaving 8 bases between the germline ends. Germline V gives CDR1 MNHEY, CDR2 SMNVEV (reference sequence). DNA for the CDR3: TGTGCCAGCAGCGAGGGGACTGGGGCCAACGTCCTGACTTTC. It encodes CASSEGTGANVLTF. Supplemented by reference TRBV27 and TRBJ2-6, the full variable domain reads EAQVTQNPRYLITVTGKKLTVTCSQNMNHEYMSWYRQDPGLGLRQIYYSMNVEVTDKGDVPEGYKVSRKEKRNFPLILESPSPNQTSLYFCASSEGTGANVLTFGAGSRLTVL.

This chain links TRBV20-1 with TRBJ1-5, with a tentative D call TRBD1 (6 bases). The CDR3 extends over 14 amino acids. Germline V gives CDR1 DFQATT, CDR2 SNEGSKA (reference sequence). V gave up 6 bases and J gave up 5 bases, with 17 bases separating them. The CDR3 nucleotides read TGCAGTGCACCCCTTCAGGGGCCCGATCAGCCCCAGCATTTT. The encoded protein is CSAPLQGPDQPQHF.

As regards this clonotype: Just one base apart from a much larger clone, this may be a read error. The rearrangement uses TRBV3-1 and TRBJ2-4, with TRBD1 matching over 7 bases. The CDR3 spans 15 residues. Germline assignment: CDR1 LGHDT and CDR2 YNNKEL (reference sequence). Trimming removed 4 bases from V and 4 bases from J; junction bases left unmatched: 7. CDR3 DNA sequence: TGTGCCAGCAGCCGAGAAGGGGACAGTAAAAACATTCAGTACTTC. Translated: CASSREGDSKNIQYF.

This clonotype was found a few times. The V call is TRBV20-1, the J call TRBJ2-7; D may be TRBD2 (6 bases). The ends were cut back, 2 bases at V and 3 bases at J, with 14 bases in the middle. The germline CDR1 and CDR2 sequences are DFQATT and SNEGSKA (reference sequence). This CDR3 contains 14 residues. In nucleotides, the CDR3 is TGCAGTGCTAGACCTACTCCCGGGGGCTACGAGCAGTACTTC. Protein product: CSARPTPGGYEQYF.

The chain joins TRBV11-2 to TRBJ1-5, with D possibly being TRBD1 (6 bases). The CDR3 runs to 15 residues. Germline CDR1 SGHAT, CDR2 FQNNGV. V lost 1 base to trimming and J lost 3 bases, with 10 bases between them. The CDR3 spells CASSLGRQDNQPQHF. CDR3 bases: TGTGCCAGCAGCTTAGGTAGACAGGACAATCAGCCCCAGCATTTT.

This clonotype was seen only a few times. The chain employs TRBV5-5 and TRBJ2-3; D call uncertain. This CDR3 is 14 amino acids long. V was shortened by 0 bases and J by 4 bases, with 9 bases between the two germline ends. Per the germline V gene, CDR1 is SGHKS and CDR2 is YYEKEE (reference sequence). The CDR3 is CASSLGFFPDTQYF. The CDR3 coding sequence is TGTGCCAGCAGCTTGGGATTCTTCCCAGATACGCAGTATTTT.

This clonotype has a count of ten or more. The chain employs TRBV28 and TRBJ1-1; the D is unclear. The V and J ends lost 8 bases and 0 bases respectively, with 16 bases between them. The germline V gene has CDR1 MDHEN and CDR2 SYDVKM. This CDR3 comprises 15 residues. The CDR3 DNA is TGTGCCAGCCCCCCGGTCGGACCCATGAACACTGAAGCTTTCTTT. This gives the protein CASPPVGPMNTEAFF. The complete variable domain, with remaining parts taken from reference TRBV28 and TRBJ1-1, reads DVKVTQSSRYLVKRTGEKVFLECVQDMDHENMFWYRQDPGLGLRLIYFSYDVKMKEKGDIPEGYSVSREKKERFSLILESASTNQTSMYLCASPPVGPMNTEAFFGQGTRLTVV.

This clonotype was seen ten or more times. The V gene is TRBV10-2, the J gene TRBJ2-7; tentatively, D is TRBD1 (5 bases). Per the germline V gene, CDR1 is WSHSY and CDR2 is SAAADI. The CDR3 has 15 residues. Trimming removed 1 base from V and 2 bases from J, with 12 bases in between. In DNA, the CDR3 is TGCGCCAGCAGTGAGTATACTGGCAGGGCCTACGAGCAGTACTTC. Translated: CASSEYTGRAYEQYF.